Shown below are 15 T cell receptor beta chains from a single sample sequenced in a study of breast tumors, draining lymph nodes, adjacent tissues. Breast cancer patients provided tissue from their axillary draining lymph nodes. TCRdb reprocessed the multiplex PCR reads via MiXCR and lists one record per CDR3 protein. In the table there are under 250,000 distinct CDR3 sequences, about 32% of which are singletons. The sequenced sample was axillary lymph node tissue. These receptor sequences come from a female donor with breast cancer. Some clones in this sample may be carry-over from other donors' samples.

This clonotype was observed many times. This chain uses TRBV9 with TRBJ2-1; unclear D gene. With 4 bases removed from V and 6 bases from J, the gap between germline ends came to 5 bases. This CDR3 contains 11 residues. Germline V gene sequence: CDR1 SGDLS, CDR2 YYNGEE. As DNA, the CDR3 is TGTGCCAGCAGCACCCTCAATGAGCAGTTCTTC. Amino acid sequence: CASSTLNEQFF.

There are many counts of this clonotype. V usage is TRBV7-6 and J usage is TRBJ2-6, with 11 bases that match TRBD2. Germline CDR1 is SGHVS and CDR2 is FNYEAQ. This CDR3 is built from 19 residues. The ends lost 5 bases at V and 3 bases at J; junction bases unmatched: 12. The CDR3 nucleotides are TGTGCCAGCAGCCCGAGACTAGCGGGAAGGGACGATGGGGCCAACGTCCTGACTTTC. Protein: CASSPRLAGRDDGANVLTF. The complete variable domain, with remaining parts taken from reference TRBV7-6 and TRBJ2-6, reads GAGVSQSPRYKVTKRGQDVALRCDPISGHVSLYWYRQALGQGPEFLTYFNYEAQQDKSGLPNDRFSAERPEGSISTLTIQRTEQRDSAMYRCASSPRLAGRDDGANVLTFGAGSRLTVL.

The chain combines TRBV7-2 with TRBJ1-2; 11 bases match TRBD1. Germline values: CDR1 SGHTA, CDR2 FQGNSA. Germline trimming cut 8 bases from V and 5 bases from J; bases unmatched to any gene: 4. CDR3 length: 13 residues. CDR3 coding DNA: TGTGCCAGCTTGGGACAGGGGGTATATGGCTACACCTTC. This encodes CASLGQGVYGYTF.

Comments on this clonotype: A much bigger clone sits one base away, suggesting this may be a read error. This chain uses TRBV5-1 with TRBJ2-5; D is unclear. CDR1 is SGHRS, CDR2 YFSETQ, per germline. CDR3 length: 12 residues. CDR3 loop: CASSLLGETHYF. CDR3 bases: TGCGCCAGCAGCTTGTTAGGAGAGACCCACTACTTC.

This clonotype appeared many times. J is TRBJ2-3 and V is TRBV24-1; no reliable D call. The CDR3 length is 14 residues. In germline, CDR1 is KGHDR, CDR2 SFDVKD. V was clipped by 10 bases and J by 0 bases, with 13 bases between them. CDR3 DNA sequence: TGTGCCACGGCAGCGAGCTCTAGCACAGATACGCAGTATTTT. This gives the protein CATAASSSTDTQYF.

This clonotype showed up many times. The chain joins TRBV19 to TRBJ2-1; 7 bases are a match to TRBD1. With V trimmed by 4 bases and J by 5 bases, 2 bases remained unmatched. Germline V gene data show CDR1 as LNHDA and CDR2 as SQIVND (reference sequence). This CDR3 is built from 13 residues. The CDR3 region has the DNA TGTGCCAGTAGTACCGGGACAGACAATGAGCAGTTCTTC. Translating gives CASSTGTDNEQFF.

With regard to this clonotype: A read error may explain this, as a much larger clone is one base away. The CDR3, as DNA: TGCAGTGCTAGTAAGGGTTACAATGAGCCGTTCTTC. Its translation: CSASKGYNEPFF. This sequence joins TRBV20-1 and TRBJ2-1, with no clear D. Looked up from germline, CDR1 is DFQATT and CDR2 is SNEGSKA (reference sequence). The CDR3 consists of 12 residues.

At least ten counts were recorded for this clonotype. The chain couples TRBV5-1 to TRBJ1-6, with D perhaps matching TRBD1 (6 bases). Looked up from germline, CDR1 is SGHRS and CDR2 is YFSETQ. V dropped 0 bases and J dropped 7 bases, with 11 bases sitting between them. This CDR3 is built from 15 residues. The CDR3 sequence: CASSLEGGFNSPLHF. CDR3 DNA sequence: TGCGCCAGCAGCTTGGAAGGGGGTTTCAATTCACCCCTCCACTTT.

The rearrangement uses TRBV11-2 and TRBJ2-7, with D hard to call. The length of the CDR3 is 15 residues. Trimming cost V 1 base and J 3 bases, with 13 bases left between them. Germline CDR1 SGHAT, CDR2 FQNNGV. Here the CDR3 reads CASSLGQGSVYEQYF. The DNA for the CDR3 is TGTGCCAGCAGCTTAGGTCAAGGGTCTGTCTACGAGCAGTACTTC.

This clonotype was observed at least ten times. The chain has TRBV7-9 and TRBJ2-1; 10 bases agree with TRBD2. The CDR3 sequence is 16 residues long. Germline V gives CDR1 SEHNR, CDR2 FQNEAQ (reference sequence). Germline trimming cut 2 bases from V and 0 bases from J; bases unmatched to any gene: 1. The CDR3 region has the DNA TGTGCCAGCAGCTTAAGGACTAGCGGCTCCTACAATGAGCAGTTCTTC. Translation gives CASSLRTSGSYNEQFF.

This clonotype was seen a handful of times. The V gene is TRBV12-3 or TRBV12-4, the J gene TRBJ2-7; TRBD1 might be the D (6 bases). The CDR3 runs to 14 residues. The V and J ends lost 6 bases and 4 bases respectively, with 16 bases between them. The CDR3 nucleotides are TGTGCCAGCAGCAGTTTGGACAGAGGGTACGAGCAGTACTTC. Protein sequence: CASSSLDRGYEQYF.

Ten or more counts support this clonotype. The V call is TRBV19, the J call TRBJ2-4; D is unclear. The V end lost 5 bases, the J end lost 0 bases, and 14 bases lay between the germline ends. In germline, CDR1 is LNHDA, CDR2 SQIVND (reference sequence). The CDR3 loop spans 16 amino acids. The CDR3 region has the DNA TGTGCCAGTAGTCCCGGGCTAAAACTAGCCAAAAACATTCAGTACTTC. It is translated as CASSPGLKLAKNIQYF.

This clonotype showed up many times. The chain combines TRBV19 with TRBJ2-6, with a tentative D call TRBD1 (5 bases). From germline, CDR1 is LNHDA and CDR2 SQIVND (reference sequence). The V end was cut by 5 bases, the J end by 0 bases, with 14 bases between. CDR3 length: 17 residues. The CDR3 spells CASSPRAISSGANVLTF. The CDR3, as DNA: TGTGCCAGTAGTCCCAGGGCCATAAGCTCTGGGGCCAACGTCCTGACTTTC.

This clonotype was counted at least ten times. V and J are TRBV20-1 and TRBJ1-2; 10 positions agree with TRBD1. V lost 3 bases and J lost 5; bases outside the gene matches: 6. Germline lookup yields CDR1 DFQATT and CDR2 SNEGSKA (reference sequence). The CDR3 is 14 residues long. CDR3 coding DNA: TGCAGTGCTAGTCTGGGACAGGGGCGTTATGGCTACACCTTC. Its protein is CSASLGQGRYGYTF.

To note about this clonotype: This may be a read error, as it is one base from a much larger clone. The rearrangement links TRBV6-2 or TRBV6-3 to TRBJ2-7; D ambiguous. The germline V gene encodes CDR1 MNHEY and CDR2 SVGEGT. The CDR3 covers 14 residues. The CDR3 bases are TGTGCCAGCAGTTATTCCTCTCCAACCTACGTGCAGTACTTC. Its translation is CASSYSSPTYVQYF.